The 4 T cell receptor beta chains in this list originate from one sample, sequenced in a study of early T cells in non-severe SARS-CoV-2 infection. TCRdb redid the calling of the 5' RACE reads with MiXCR, one entry per CDR3 protein. Among 50,000 to 65,000 distinct CDR3 sequences listed, around 13% were seen once. Sequencing input: whole blood. The receptors shown here come from an adult who was a healthcare worker with PCR-confirmed SARS-CoV-2 infection or an uninfected control (not recorded which).

The gene calls are TRBV12-2 and TRBJ2-1; the table names TRBD1, a call not compared with the DNA. TRBV12-2 is classified as a pseudogene. This CDR3 spans 16 amino acids. CDR3 loop: CASRPRGTASYNEQFF. CDR3 nucleotides: TGTGCAAGTCGCCCGAGGGGGACAGCCTCCTACAATGAGCAGTTCTTC.

V and J are TRBV6-5 and TRBJ1-2; possible D gene TRBD1, 6 bases. The CDR3 covers 13 residues. Germline V gene lookup returns CDR1 MNHEY and CDR2 SVGAGI. Trimming removed 6 bases at V and 0 bases at J, with 8 bases between. Here the CDR3 reads CASRQGANYGYTF. The CDR3 region has the DNA TGTGCCAGCAGACAGGGAGCTAACTATGGCTACACCTTC.

This clonotype was detected many times. V is TRBV9 and J is TRBJ2-3, with D perhaps assigned TRBD1 or TRBD2 (6 bases each). This CDR3 contains 15 residues. Germline V CDR1 and CDR2: SGDLS, YYNGEE. The V end was cut by 2 bases, the J end by 2 bases, with 12 bases between. For the CDR3, the DNA is TGTGCCAGCAGCGTGGTCGGGGGCCTCACAGATACGCAGTATTTT. Translation: CASSVVGGLTDTQYF. The full variable domain, rest sourced from reference TRBV9 and TRBJ2-3, is DSGVTQTPKHLITATGQRVTLRCSPRSGDLSVYWYQQSLDQGLQFLIQYYNGEERAKGNILERFSAQQFPDLHSELNLSSLELGDSALYFCASSVVGGLTDTQYFGPGTRLTVL.

The V call is TRBV6-5, the J call TRBJ2-7; a possible D gene is TRBD1 (5 bases). CDR3 length: 12 amino acids. V was shortened by 9 bases and J by 3 bases, with 12 bases between the two germline ends. The V gene's germline CDR1 is MNHEY and CDR2 SVGAGI. CDR3: CASGDSFYEQYF. As DNA, the CDR3 is TGTGCCAGTGGAGACAGTTTCTACGAGCAGTACTTC.